The next 30 T cell receptor beta chains were all read from a single sample in a study of T cell responses to AZD1222 COVID-19 vaccine. Only in-frame clones appear in the TCRdb table, and some are missing; sequencing was by immunoSEQ multiplex PCR. The sample carries tens of thousands of clones, approximately 84% recorded once. The sequencing here drew on peripheral blood, taken on day 0 of AZD1222 vaccination. All receptors derive from an adult in good health.

The V call is TRBV7-2, the J call TRBJ2-3, with 9 bases fitting TRBD1. The CDR3 runs to 15 residues. Losses at the gene ends were 3 bases for V and 2 bases for J; bases not matched to a gene: 3. Per germline, CDR1 SGHTA and CDR2 FQGNSA. The CDR3: CASSFRTGATDTQYF. CDR3 nucleotide sequence: TGTGCCAGCAGCTTCAGGACAGGGGCCACAGATACGCAGTATTTT.

This sequence joins TRBV27 and TRBJ2-1; the D gene is possibly TRBD2 (6 bases). Trimming took off 2 bases at V and 6 bases at J, with 11 bases between the two ends. Per germline, CDR1 MNHEY and CDR2 SMNVEV (reference sequence). There are 14 residues in the CDR3. CDR3 residues: CASSLPQRANEQFF. CDR3 DNA: TGTGCCAGCAGTTTACCCCAGCGGGCCAATGAGCAGTTCTTC.

This clone was counted once. The V gene is TRBV9, the J gene TRBJ2-3; no clear D gene. The CDR3 covers 14 residues. V dropped 4 bases and J dropped 0 bases, with 9 bases sitting between them. CDR1 is SGDLS and CDR2 is YYNGEE in the germline V gene. The CDR3, as DNA: TGTGCCAGCAGCCCCGACGCTAGCACAGATACGCAGTATTTT. Protein product: CASSPDASTDTQYF.

This clone was counted a single time. This sequence joins TRBV28 and TRBJ2-1; tentative D call: TRBD2 (6 bases). The germline gives CDR1 MDHEN, CDR2 SYDVKM. Trimming removed 5 bases from V and 4 bases from J, with 24 bases in between. This CDR3 is built from 18 residues. As DNA, the CDR3 is TGTGCCAGCAGTGGCAGCCAGACACCCTCGGAGGGATACAATGAGCAGTTCTTC. The encoded protein is CASSGSQTPSEGYNEQFF. Looking up the rest from reference TRBV28 and TRBJ2-1 gives the full variable domain: DVKVTQSSRYLVKRTGEKVFLECVQDMDHENMFWYRQDPGLGLRLIYFSYDVKMKEKGDIPEGYSVSREKKERFSLILESASTNQTSMYLCASSGSQTPSEGYNEQFFGPGTRLTVL.

The gene calls are TRBV5-4 and TRBJ1-2; no definite D call. The CDR3 is made up of 12 amino acids. Trimming removed 0 bases from V and 7 bases from J, with 7 bases in between. Germline CDR1 is SGHNT and CDR2 is YYREEE (reference sequence). The CDR3 DNA reads as TGTGCCAGCAGCTTGGGCTGGGCTGGCTACACCTTC. The encoded protein is CASSLGWAGYTF.

The rearrangement uses TRBV7-3 and TRBJ2-1; 7 nucleotides agree with TRBD2. The CDR3 runs to 13 residues. Losses at the gene ends were 1 base for V and 8 bases for J; bases not matched to a gene: 2. Germline V CDR1 and CDR2: SGHTA, FQGTGA. CDR3 protein: CASSLSGGHEQFF. CDR3 bases: TGTGCCAGCAGCTTAAGCGGGGGACATGAGCAGTTCTTC. The complete variable domain, with remaining parts taken from reference TRBV7-3 and TRBJ2-1, reads GAGVSQTPSNKVTEKGKYVELRCDPISGHTALYWYRQSLGQGPEFLIYFQGTGAADDSGLPNDRFFAVRPEGSVSTLKIQRTERGDSAVYLCASSLSGGHEQFFGPGTRLTVL.

This chain links TRBV4-2 with TRBJ2-2; 10 bases are a match to TRBD2. This CDR3 has 17 amino acids. With V trimmed by 0 bases and J by 6 bases, 7 bases remained unmatched. Germline assignment: CDR1 LGHNA and CDR2 YNFKEQ. DNA of the CDR3: TGTGCCAGCAGCCAAGATATGGCTAGCGGGAGTCCCGGGGAGCTGTTTTTT. Translated: CASSQDMASGSPGELFF.

Only a few counts were recorded for this clone. The chain carries TRBV9 and TRBJ1-2, with 7 bases fitting TRBD1. Trimming removed 3 bases from V and 4 bases from J; junction bases left unmatched: 6. Germline V CDR1 and CDR2: SGDLS, YYNGEE. The CDR3 has 14 amino acids. The CDR3 reads CASSASQGFYGYTF. The CDR3 DNA sequence: TGTGCCAGCAGCGCGTCACAGGGGTTCTATGGCTACACCTTC.

In DNA form, the CDR3 reads TGTGCCAGTAGTATAGTGGCCTCTGGACCCCCCAATCAGCCCCAGCATTTT. It encodes CASSIVASGPPNQPQHF. V gene TRBV19 combines with J gene TRBJ1-5; no clear D. The CDR3 has 17 residues. The germline V gene encodes CDR1 LNHDA and CDR2 SQIVND (reference sequence). V lost 1 base, J lost 3 bases, and 16 bases lay in between.

The chain has TRBV5-1 and TRBJ2-1; 13 nucleotides match TRBD2. V was clipped by 3 bases and J by 0 bases; unmatched bases: 12. The germline CDR1 and CDR2 sequences are SGHRS and YFSETQ. This CDR3 is built from 20 residues. DNA of the CDR3: TGCGCCAGCAGCTATCGGCCGGGACTAGCGGGATTAAGCTCCTACAATGAGCAGTTCTTC. This translates into CASSYRPGLAGLSSYNEQFF.

The genes are TRBV28 and TRBJ2-7; D is perhaps TRBD1 or TRBD2 (5 bases each). CDR3 length equals 12 residues. V lost 6 bases and J 2 bases, leaving 8 bases between the germline ends. The germline V gene encodes CDR1 MDHEN and CDR2 SYDVKM. The CDR3 coding sequence is TGTGCCAGCAGGGGGACCGCCTACGAGCAGTACTTC. Protein: CASRGTAYEQYF.

The chain recombines TRBV28 with TRBJ2-7; 10 bases agree with TRBD1. J lost 0 bases, V lost 3 bases, and 5 bases had no gene match. In germline, CDR1 is MDHEN, CDR2 SYDVKM. The CDR3 consists of 16 residues. The CDR3 DNA is TGTGCCAGCAGTTTCGGGGACAGGGGAAGCTCCTACGAGCAGTACTTC. This translates into CASSFGDRGSSYEQYF.

V usage is TRBV25-1 and J usage is TRBJ1-2; 9 bases are a match to TRBD1. Germline CDR1 MGHDK, CDR2 SYGVNS. After removal of 2 bases from V and 4 bases from J, the junction contained 8 bases not matched to a gene. This CDR3 comprises 16 residues. CDR3 sequence reads: CASSEVLGQGGYGYTF. The CDR3 nucleotides are TGTGCCAGCAGTGAAGTCCTGGGACAGGGTGGCTATGGCTACACCTTC.

V gene TRBV19 combines with J gene TRBJ2-2, with D possibly matching TRBD2 (6 bases). CDR3 length: 16 residues. V was pared by 3 bases and J by 1 base, with 12 bases between. Germline V lookup: CDR1 LNHDA, CDR2 SQIVND (reference sequence). This CDR3 is CASSIGAGRNTGELFF. CDR3 nucleotides: TGTGCCAGTAGTATCGGTGCGGGGAGGAACACCGGGGAGCTGTTTTTT.

This chain links TRBV28 with TRBJ1-3, with 7 nucleotides matching TRBD1. The CDR3 is 18 residues long. Per germline, CDR1 MDHEN and CDR2 SYDVKM. The V and J ends lost 5 bases and 4 bases, in that order; junction bases with no gene match: 17. This CDR3 is CASSTYFWDSNRGNTIYF. CDR3 nucleotides: TGTGCCAGCAGTACCTACTTCTGGGACAGTAATCGGGGAAACACCATATATTTT. Full variable domain (missing parts from reference TRBV28 and TRBJ1-3): DVKVTQSSRYLVKRTGEKVFLECVQDMDHENMFWYRQDPGLGLRLIYFSYDVKMKEKGDIPEGYSVSREKKERFSLILESASTNQTSMYLCASSTYFWDSNRGNTIYFGEGSWLTVV.

V gene TRBV7-2 combines with J gene TRBJ2-7, with 9 bases matching TRBD2. CDR1 and CDR2 (germline): SGHTA, FQGNSA. There are 15 residues in the CDR3. The ends lost 1 base at V and 3 bases at J; junction bases unmatched: 4. The CDR3 region has the DNA TGTGCCAGCAGCTTAGGTAGCGGGAGTTTCTACGAGCAGTACTTC. Amino acids: CASSLGSGSFYEQYF.

V and J are TRBV4-2 and TRBJ1-5; D call uncertain. The CDR3 consists of 16 residues. CDR1 is LGHNA and CDR2 is YNFKEQ in the germline V gene. The V and J ends lost 0 bases and 9 bases respectively, with 18 bases between them. For the CDR3, the DNA is TGTGCCAGCAGCCAAGATGACTCGGGAGCGGTAGGGCCCCAGCATTTT. It specifies CASSQDDSGAVGPQHF.

V is TRBV7-3 and J is TRBJ2-6, with 9 bases that match TRBD1. This CDR3 has 17 amino acids. The germline gives CDR1 SGHTA, CDR2 FQGTGA. Trimming took 5 bases from V and 4 from J; bases not matched to a gene: 9. CDR3 loop: CASSPYRGQNGANVLTF. The CDR3 DNA follows: TGTGCCAGCAGCCCATACAGGGGGCAGAACGGGGCCAACGTCCTGACTTTC.

V gene TRBV6-6 combines with J gene TRBJ2-7, with 10 bases aligning to TRBD2. Unmatched junction bases numbered 10, after V lost 7 bases and J lost 7 bases. Germline V CDR1 and CDR2: MNHNY, SVGAGI (reference sequence). The CDR3 length is 14 residues. The CDR3 spells CASTEAGGAREQYF. The CDR3 coding sequence is TGTGCCAGCACCGAAGCGGGGGGGGCGAGGGAGCAGTACTTC.

This rearrangement joins TRBV7-9 to TRBJ2-6; 8 bases match TRBD1. The CDR3 spans 14 residues. Germline V gene sequence: CDR1 SEHNR, CDR2 FQNEAQ (reference sequence). Trimming at V came to 11 bases and at J to 2 bases, leaving 5 bases not matched to a gene. The CDR3 region is CAGQGRAGANVLTF. Written as DNA, the CDR3 is TGTGCCGGACAGGGTAGGGCTGGGGCCAACGTCCTGACTTTC.

This clone has just a few counts. This CDR3 reads CASSFLYEQYF. The CDR3 region has the DNA TGTGCCAGCAGCTTCCTCTACGAGCAGTACTTC. The chain carries TRBV7-2 and TRBJ2-7; D remains ambiguous. The CDR3 loop spans 11 amino acids. Germline-derived CDR1 and CDR2 are SGHTA and FQGNSA. V was shortened by 3 bases and J by 3 bases, with 3 bases between the two germline ends.

This chain uses TRBV6-4 with TRBJ2-3, with D tentatively TRBD1 (6 bases). The CDR3 runs to 13 residues. Germline CDR1 and CDR2: MRHNA and SNTAGT. Between the trimmed V and J ends, which lost 2 bases and 4 bases, there was a span of 7 bases. Here the CDR3 reads CASSDGGADTQYF. The DNA of the CDR3 is TGTGCCAGCAGTGACGGGGGCGCAGATACGCAGTATTTT.

The chain employs TRBV2 and TRBJ2-7, with a tentative D call TRBD2 (6 bases). Germline CDR1 and CDR2: SNHLY and FYNNEI. Trimming cost V 1 base and J 0 bases, with 13 bases left between them. The CDR3 runs to 16 residues. CDR3 nucleotides: TGTGCCAGCAGTGAAGGGGTAGCGGTAAACTCCTACGAGCAGTACTTC. It encodes CASSEGVAVNSYEQYF.

The rearrangement uses TRBV6-6 and TRBJ2-7; D is unresolved. This CDR3 comprises 11 residues. The germline V gene encodes CDR1 MNHNY and CDR2 SVGAGI (reference sequence). V shed 6 bases and J shed 6 bases, with 9 bases lying between them. In DNA form, the CDR3 reads TGTGCCAGCAGGGGAACGGGCGAGCAGTACTTC. Translating gives CASRGTGEQYF.

This chain links TRBV6-1 with TRBJ1-3, with D possibly TRBD1 on 6 matching bases. Deletions cut 4 bases from V and 4 bases from J, with 17 bases between. Per germline, CDR1 MNHNS and CDR2 SASEGT. The CDR3 sequence is 16 residues long. CDR3 residues: CASSGIGGQPGNTIYF. DNA of the CDR3: TGTGCCAGCAGTGGCATTGGGGGGCAACCAGGAAACACCATATATTTT.

The chain carries TRBV9 and TRBJ1-2; no clear D. Germline CDR1 reads SGDLS; CDR2 reads YYNGEE. Trimming removed 6 bases from V and 2 bases from J, with 5 bases in between. The CDR3 has 11 residues. In DNA form, the CDR3 reads TGTGCCAGCAACACGAACTATGGCTACACCTTC. It codes for CASNTNYGYTF.

V usage is TRBV5-6 and J usage is TRBJ1-6; no firm D call. This CDR3 spans 15 amino acids. Germline assignment: CDR1 SGHDT and CDR2 YYEEEE. Trimming left V 3 bases short and J 5 bases short, with 12 bases between. This CDR3 is CASSSGWVHNSPLHF. The CDR3 nucleotides read TGTGCCAGCAGCTCAGGTTGGGTCCATAATTCACCCCTCCACTTT.

This chain links TRBV6-5 with TRBJ2-1; TRBD2 is a possible D gene (6 bases). Trimming stripped 2 bases from V and 3 bases from J, with 14 bases between. CDR1 and CDR2 from the germline V gene are MNHEY and SVGAGI. The CDR3 covers 16 residues. CDR3 protein: CASSYGGLGGYNEQFF. Here the CDR3 DNA reads TGTGCCAGCAGTTACGGGGGACTGGGCGGCTACAATGAGCAGTTCTTC.

This sequence joins TRBV5-1 and TRBJ2-7, with 9 bases identical to TRBD1. Unmatched junction bases numbered 8, after V lost 1 base and J lost 6 bases. Germline values: CDR1 SGHRS, CDR2 YFSETQ. CDR3 length: 15 residues. CDR3 in DNA: TGCGCCAGCAGCTTGCTGACGGGACAGGGCGGCGAGCAGTACTTC. Translation: CASSLLTGQGGEQYF.

This clone was seen once. The rearrangement uses TRBV6-5 and TRBJ2-7, with TRBD2 as a possible D gene (5 bases). CDR3 length: 14 residues. V was pared by 5 bases and J by 3 bases, with 14 bases between. Germline assignment: CDR1 MNHEY and CDR2 SVGAGI. Written as DNA, the CDR3 is TGTGCCAGCAGTCGGCAGGACTCACTCTACGAGCAGTACTTC. The encoded protein is CASSRQDSLYEQYF.